This T cell receptor beta chain appears in the sequencing data of a study of shared clonotypes between healthy human individuals. TCRdb keeps only in-frame clones here, not all; method: immunoSEQ multiplex PCR. The sample carries 1.5 million to 2.5 million clones, roughly 95% recorded once. Naive CD8 cells lacked CD45RO, underwent positive selection for CCR7 and left out terminally differentiated effector memory CD45RA+ cells. V lost 3 bases, J lost 0 bases, and 10 bases lay in between. CDR1 and CDR2 (germline): SGHDT, YYEEEE. This CDR3 has 15 residues. The V gene is TRBV5-6, the J gene TRBJ1-3; D call uncertain. Sequencing was carried out using naive CD8+ T cells sorted from blood. This TCR came from a man aged 18 to 29 in good health. The chain's CDR3 is CASSSRVSSGNTIYF. The CDR3, as DNA: TGTGCCAGCAGCTCTAGAGTTAGCTCTGGAAACACCATATATTTT.